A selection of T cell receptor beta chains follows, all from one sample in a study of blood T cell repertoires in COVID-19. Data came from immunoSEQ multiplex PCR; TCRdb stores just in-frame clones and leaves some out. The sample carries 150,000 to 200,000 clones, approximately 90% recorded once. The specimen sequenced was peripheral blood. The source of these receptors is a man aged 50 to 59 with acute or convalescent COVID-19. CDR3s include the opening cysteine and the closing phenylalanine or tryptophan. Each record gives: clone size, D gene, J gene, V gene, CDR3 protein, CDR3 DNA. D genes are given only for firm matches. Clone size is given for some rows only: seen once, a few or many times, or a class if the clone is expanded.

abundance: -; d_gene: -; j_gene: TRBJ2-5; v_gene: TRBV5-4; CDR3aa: CASSYGQQETQYF; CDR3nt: TGTGCCAGCAGCTACGGACAGCAAGAGACCCAGTACTTC
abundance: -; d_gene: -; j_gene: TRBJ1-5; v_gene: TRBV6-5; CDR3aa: CASSYSGGNQPQHF; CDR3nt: TGTGCCAGCAGTTACTCAGGGGGCAATCAGCCCCAGCATTTT
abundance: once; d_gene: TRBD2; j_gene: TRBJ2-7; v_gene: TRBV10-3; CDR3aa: CADTPGLADLSSYEQYF; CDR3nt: TGTGCCGATACCCCGGGACTAGCGGATTTGAGCTCCTACGAGCAGTACTTC
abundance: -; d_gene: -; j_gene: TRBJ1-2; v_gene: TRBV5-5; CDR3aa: CASSDRLSDTQENGGYTF; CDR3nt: TGTGCCAGCAGCGACCGTTTGTCGGACACACAAGAAAACGGTGGCTACACCTTC
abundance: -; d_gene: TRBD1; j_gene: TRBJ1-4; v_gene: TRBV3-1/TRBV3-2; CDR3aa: CASSQPGTGKEKLFF; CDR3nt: TGTGCCAGCAGTCAGCCCGGGACAGGGAAGGAAAAACTGTTTTTT
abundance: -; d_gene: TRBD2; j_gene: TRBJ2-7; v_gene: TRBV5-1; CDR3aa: CASSPTSGGYEQYF; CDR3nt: TGCGCCAGCAGCCCGACTAGCGGGGGCTACGAGCAGTACTTC
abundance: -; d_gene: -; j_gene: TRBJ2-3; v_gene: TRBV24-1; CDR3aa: CATSDSGTITDTQYF; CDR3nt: TGTGCCACCAGTGACTCCGGGACAATCACAGATACGCAGTATTTT
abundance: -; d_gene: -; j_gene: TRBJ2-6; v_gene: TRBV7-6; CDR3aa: CASSLDTVSGANVLTF; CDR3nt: TGTGCCAGCAGCTTAGACACCGTCTCTGGGGCCAACGTCCTGACTTTC
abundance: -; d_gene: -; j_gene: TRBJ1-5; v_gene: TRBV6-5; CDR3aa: CASSYDEDQPQHF; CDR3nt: TGTGCCAGCAGTTACGACGAGGATCAGCCCCAGCATTTT
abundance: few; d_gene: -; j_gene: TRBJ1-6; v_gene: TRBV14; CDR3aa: CASSQVEAVPNNSPLHF; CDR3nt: TGTGCCAGCAGCCAAGTTGAGGCTGTGCCAAATAATTCACCCCTCCACTTT
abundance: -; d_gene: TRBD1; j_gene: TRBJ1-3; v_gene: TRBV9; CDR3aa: CASSVGTGLSGNTIYF; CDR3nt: TGTGCCAGCAGCGTGGGGACAGGGTTGTCTGGAAACACCATATATTTT
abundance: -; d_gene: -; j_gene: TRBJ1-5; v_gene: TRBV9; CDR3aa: CASSNTNQPQHF; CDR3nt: TGTGCCAGCAGCAACACAAATCAGCCCCAGCATTTT
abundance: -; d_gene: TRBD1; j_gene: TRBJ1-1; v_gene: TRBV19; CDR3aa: CASRGQGGTEAFF; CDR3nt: TGTGCCAGTAGAGGACAGGGCGGCACTGAAGCTTTCTTT
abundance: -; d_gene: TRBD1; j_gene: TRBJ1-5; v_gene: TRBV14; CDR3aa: CASSQEQGCNQPQHF; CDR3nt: TGTGCCAGCAGCCAAGAACAGGGGTGCAATCAGCCCCAGCATTTT
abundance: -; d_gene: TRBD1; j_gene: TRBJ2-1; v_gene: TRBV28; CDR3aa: CASSLFIGTDEQFF; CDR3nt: TGTGCCAGCAGTTTATTTATAGGGACAGATGAGCAGTTCTTC
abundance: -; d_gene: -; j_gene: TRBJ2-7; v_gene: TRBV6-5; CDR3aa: CASSYVAGYEQYF; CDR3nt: TGTGCCAGCAGTTACGTGGCAGGCTACGAGCAGTACTTC
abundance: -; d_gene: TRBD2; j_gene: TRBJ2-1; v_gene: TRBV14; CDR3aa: CASSQGIAGAGYNEQFF; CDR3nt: TGTGCCAGCAGCCAAGGGATAGCGGGAGCGGGGTACAATGAGCAGTTCTTC
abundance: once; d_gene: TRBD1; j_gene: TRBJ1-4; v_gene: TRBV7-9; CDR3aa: CASSARQGAVANEKLFF; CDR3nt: TGTGCCAGCAGCGCCCGACAGGGGGCGGTTGCTAATGAAAAACTGTTTTTT
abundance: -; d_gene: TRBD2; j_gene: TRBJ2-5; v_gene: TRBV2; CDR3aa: CASSEDRRGGRETQYF; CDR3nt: TGTGCCAGCAGTGAGGATAGGCGGGGGGGCCGGGAGACCCAGTACTTC
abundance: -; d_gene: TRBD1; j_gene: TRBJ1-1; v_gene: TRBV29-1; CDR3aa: CSVEGQQNTEAFF; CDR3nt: TGCAGCGTCGAGGGACAGCAGAACACTGAAGCTTTCTTT
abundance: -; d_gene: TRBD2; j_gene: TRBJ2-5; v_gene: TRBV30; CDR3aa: CAWRSSGTETQYF; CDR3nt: TGTGCCTGGAGATCCAGCGGGACAGAGACCCAGTACTTC
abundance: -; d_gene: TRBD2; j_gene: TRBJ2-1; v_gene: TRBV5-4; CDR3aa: CASSLGTSGRPWEQFF; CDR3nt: TGTGCCAGCAGCTTGGGGACTAGCGGGAGGCCATGGGAGCAGTTCTTC
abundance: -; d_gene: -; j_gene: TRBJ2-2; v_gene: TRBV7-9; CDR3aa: CASSLAQNANTGELFF; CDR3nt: TGTGCCAGCAGCTTAGCACAGAACGCGAACACCGGGGAGCTGTTTTTT
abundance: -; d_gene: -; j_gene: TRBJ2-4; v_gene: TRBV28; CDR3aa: CASSFGGTKNIQYF; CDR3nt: TGTGCCAGCAGTTTTGGCGGGACCAAAAACATTCAGTACTTC
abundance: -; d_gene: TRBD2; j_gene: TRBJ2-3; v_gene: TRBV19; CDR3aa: CASSIGVFGLAVTDTQYF; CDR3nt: TGTGCCAGTAGTATAGGGGTCTTCGGACTAGCGGTAACAGATACGCAGTATTTT
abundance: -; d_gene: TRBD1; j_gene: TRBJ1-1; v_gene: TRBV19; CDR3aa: CASNQNRGIAEAFF; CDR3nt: TGTGCCAGTAACCAGAACAGGGGTATTGCTGAAGCTTTCTTT
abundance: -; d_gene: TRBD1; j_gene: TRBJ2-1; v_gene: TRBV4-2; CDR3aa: CASSQGLDRGSEQFF; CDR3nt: TGTGCCAGCAGCCAAGGTCTGGACAGGGGAAGTGAGCAGTTCTTC
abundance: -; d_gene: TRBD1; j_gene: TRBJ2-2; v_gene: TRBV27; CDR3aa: CASSYVLGTANTGELFF; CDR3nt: TGTGCCAGCAGTTATGTCCTCGGGACAGCGAACACCGGGGAGCTGTTTTTT
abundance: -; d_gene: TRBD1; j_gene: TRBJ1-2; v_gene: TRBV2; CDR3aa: CATRGGQFYGYTF; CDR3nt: TGTGCCACCAGGGGGGGTCAGTTCTATGGCTACACCTTC
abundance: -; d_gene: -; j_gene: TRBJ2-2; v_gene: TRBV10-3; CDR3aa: CATRRAGSGELFF; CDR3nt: TGTGCCACCCGGAGGGCCGGGTCCGGGGAGCTGTTTTTT
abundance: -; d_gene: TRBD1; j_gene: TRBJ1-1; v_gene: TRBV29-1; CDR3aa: CSGGQMNTEAFF; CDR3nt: TGCAGCGGGGGACAGATGAACACTGAAGCTTTCTTT
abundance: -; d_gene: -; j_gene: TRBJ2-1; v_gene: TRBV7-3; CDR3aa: CASSLGRAPYNEQFF; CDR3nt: TGTGCCAGCAGCTTAGGCAGGGCACCTTACAATGAGCAGTTCTTC
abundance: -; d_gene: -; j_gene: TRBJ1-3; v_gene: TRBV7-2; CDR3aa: CASSLVASSGNTIYF; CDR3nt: TGTGCCAGCAGCTTAGTTGCTAGCTCTGGAAACACCATATATTTT
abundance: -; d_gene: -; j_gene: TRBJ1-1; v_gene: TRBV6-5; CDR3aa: CASSYVGGTEAFF; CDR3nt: TGTGCCAGCAGTTACGTGGGGGGGACTGAAGCTTTCTTT
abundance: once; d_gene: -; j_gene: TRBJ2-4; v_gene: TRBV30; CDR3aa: CAWSVEGRIQYF; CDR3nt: TGTGCCTGGAGTGTGGAGGGGCGCATTCAGTACTTC
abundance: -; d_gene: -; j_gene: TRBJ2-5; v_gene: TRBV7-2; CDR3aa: CASSSTRGFQETQYF; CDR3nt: TGTGCCAGCAGCTCTACCAGGGGTTTCCAAGAGACCCAGTACTTC
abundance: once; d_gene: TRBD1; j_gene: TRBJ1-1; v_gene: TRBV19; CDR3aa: CASQEGRGLTEAFF; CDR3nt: TGTGCCAGTCAAGAGGGCAGGGGGCTTACTGAAGCTTTCTTT
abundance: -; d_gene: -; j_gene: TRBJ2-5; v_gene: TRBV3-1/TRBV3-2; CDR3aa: CASSPQDNQETQYF; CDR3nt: TGTGCCAGCAGCCCGCAGGACAACCAAGAGACCCAGTACTTC
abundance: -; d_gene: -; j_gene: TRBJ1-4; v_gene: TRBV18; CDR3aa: CASSPGSGLPTNEKLFF; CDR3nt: TGTGCCAGCTCACCAGGATCAGGTCTTCCAACTAATGAAAAACTGTTTTTT
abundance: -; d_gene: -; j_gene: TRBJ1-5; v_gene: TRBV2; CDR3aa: CASSGGSYSNQPQHF; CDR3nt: TGTGCCAGCAGTGGCGGCAGTTATAGCAATCAGCCCCAGCATTTT
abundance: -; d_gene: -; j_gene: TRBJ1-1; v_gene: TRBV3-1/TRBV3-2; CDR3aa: CASSQRSPVGILNTEAFF; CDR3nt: TGTGCCAGCAGCCAACGGTCCCCGGTCGGGATATTGAACACTGAAGCTTTCTTT
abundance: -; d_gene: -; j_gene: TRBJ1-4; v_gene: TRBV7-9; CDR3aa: CASSYDSSNEKLFF; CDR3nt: TGTGCCAGCAGCTACGACAGTAGTAATGAAAAACTGTTTTTT
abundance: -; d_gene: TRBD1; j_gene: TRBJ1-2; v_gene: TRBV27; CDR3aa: CASSSGTGGRSGYTF; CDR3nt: TGTGCCAGCAGTTCCGGGACAGGGGGCAGGAGTGGCTACACCTTC
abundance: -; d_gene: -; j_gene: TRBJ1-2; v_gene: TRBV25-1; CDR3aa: CASSYGGRTDYGYTF; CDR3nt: TGTGCCAGCAGTTACGGGGGGAGGACGGACTATGGCTACACCTTC
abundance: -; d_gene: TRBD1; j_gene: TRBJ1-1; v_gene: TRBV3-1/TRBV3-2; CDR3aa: CASSQAGTVEAFF; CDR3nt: TGTGCCAGCAGCCAAGCCGGGACAGTTGAAGCTTTCTTT